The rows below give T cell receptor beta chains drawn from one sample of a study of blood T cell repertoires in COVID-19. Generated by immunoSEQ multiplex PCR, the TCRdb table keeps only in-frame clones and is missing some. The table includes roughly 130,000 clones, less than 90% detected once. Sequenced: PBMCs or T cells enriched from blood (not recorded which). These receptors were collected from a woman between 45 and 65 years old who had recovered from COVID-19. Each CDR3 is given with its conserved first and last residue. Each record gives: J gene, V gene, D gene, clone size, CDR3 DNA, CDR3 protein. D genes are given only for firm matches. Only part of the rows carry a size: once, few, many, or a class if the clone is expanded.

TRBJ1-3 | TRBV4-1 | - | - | TGCGCCAGCAGCCAAGTTTCCCTATACGGAGGGTCTGGAAACACCATATATTTT | CASSQVSLYGGSGNTIYF
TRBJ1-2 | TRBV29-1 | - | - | TGCAGCGTTGTGGGGCTCGGCTACACCTTC | CSVVGLGYTF
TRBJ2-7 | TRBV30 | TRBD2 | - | TGTGCCTGGAGTGTAGGGACTAGCGGGGACGAGCAGTACTTC | CAWSVGTSGDEQYF
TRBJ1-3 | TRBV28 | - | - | TGTGCCAGCAGTCAGGGTCGAAGGGGAAACACCATATATTTT | CASSQGRRGNTIYF
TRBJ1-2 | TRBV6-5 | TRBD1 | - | TGTGCCAGCAAAACGTCAGGGGGCTATGGCTACACCTTC | CASKTSGGYGYTF
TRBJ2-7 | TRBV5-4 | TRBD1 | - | TGTGCCAGCAAGCCGGACAGGGCCTCCTACGAGCAGTACTTC | CASKPDRASYEQYF
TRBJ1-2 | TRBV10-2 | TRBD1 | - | TGCGCCAGCAGTGAGGGGACAGGGGAGGGGAACTATGGCTACACCTTC | CASSEGTGEGNYGYTF
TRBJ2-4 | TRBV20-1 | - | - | TGCAGTGCTAGTATAGCGGCCCTAGCCAAAAACATTCAGTACTTC | CSASIAALAKNIQYF
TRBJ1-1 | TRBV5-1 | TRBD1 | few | TGCGCCAGCAGCCGGACAGGCGAGGGTAGTGAAGCTTTCTTT | CASSRTGEGSEAFF
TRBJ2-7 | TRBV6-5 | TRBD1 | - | TGTGCCAGCGTGAGGGGGCGGACAGGGCTCGAGCAGTACTTC | CASVRGRTGLEQYF
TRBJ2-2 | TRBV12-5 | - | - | TGTGCTAGTGGTTTGGGTCCGGACTCGAACACCGGGGAGCTGTTTTTT | CASGLGPDSNTGELFF
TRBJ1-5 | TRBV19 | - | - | TGTGCCAGTAGTGCGGACAGCTCGAGCAATCAGCCCCAGCATTTT | CASSADSSSNQPQHF
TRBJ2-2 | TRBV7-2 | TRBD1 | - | TGTGCCAGCAGCTTAAGGGTGGGACAGGGCAACACCGGGGAGCTGTTTTTT | CASSLRVGQGNTGELFF
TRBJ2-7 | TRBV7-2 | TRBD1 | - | TGTGCCAGCAGCGGAACCGGGACAGGGACCTACGAGCAGTACTTC | CASSGTGTGTYEQYF
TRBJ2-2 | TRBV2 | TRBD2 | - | TGTGCCAGCAGTGGGACTAGCGGGGGCCCGCGAGGGGCCGGGGAGCTGTTTTTT | CASSGTSGGPRGAGELFF
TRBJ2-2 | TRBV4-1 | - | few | TGCGCCAGCAGCCAAGTCCCGGGGGGCGCCGGGGAGCTGTTTTTT | CASSQVPGGAGELFF
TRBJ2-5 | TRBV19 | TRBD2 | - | TGTGCCAGTAGTACACTTAGCGGGGGGCTTCAAGAGACCCAGTACTTC | CASSTLSGGLQETQYF
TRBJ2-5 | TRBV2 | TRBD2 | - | TGTGCCAGCAATGTAGCGGGGGGACAAGAGACCCAGTACTTC | CASNVAGGQETQYF
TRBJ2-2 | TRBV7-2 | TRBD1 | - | TGTGCCAGCAGCCCCCGACAGGGGCTCGGGGAGCTGTTTTTT | CASSPRQGLGELFF
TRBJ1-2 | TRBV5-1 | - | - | TGCGCCAGCAGCTTGGAGGGGGCTAACTATGGCTACACCTTC | CASSLEGANYGYTF
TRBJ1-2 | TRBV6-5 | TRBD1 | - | TGTGCCAGCAGTTACTCTCCAGGGGGCGGCTACACCTTC | CASSYSPGGGYTF
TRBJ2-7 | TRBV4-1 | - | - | TGCGCCAGCAGCCAAGTTCCCGGCCCAGGTCCCTACGAGCAGTACTTC | CASSQVPGPGPYEQYF
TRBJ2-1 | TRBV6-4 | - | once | TGTGCCAGCAGCCCCGGGGCCAGGGGCCCCTACAATGAGCAGTTCTTC | CASSPGARGPYNEQFF
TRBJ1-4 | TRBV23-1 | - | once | TGCGCCAGCAGTCGGGTAGGGACATGTGCAACTAATGAAAAACTGTTTTTT | CASSRVGTCATNEKLFF
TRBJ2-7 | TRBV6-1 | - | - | TGTGCCAGCAGTGAGACGGCAGGGAGGACCTACGAGCAGTACTTC | CASSETAGRTYEQYF
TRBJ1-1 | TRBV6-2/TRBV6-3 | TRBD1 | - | TGTGCCAGCAGTTACGACGTAGAGACAGGGGACACTGAAGCTTTCTTT | CASSYDVETGDTEAFF